A single sample gave rise to the 18 T cell receptor beta chains below, sequenced in a study of CD8+ T cells in alopecia areata. Described treatment: oral pan-JAK inhibitor, 5-10 mg twice daily. As the sequencing template, cDNA was produced by extracting RNA and reverse transcribing it. Repertoires were generated with immunoSEQ multiplex PCR, while TCRdb's copy carries only in-frame clones and drops some. Among about 190,000 clones listed, less than 70% were seen once. Source: CD4+ T cells sorted from blood, taken between weeks 49 and 50, from a patient treated with tofacitinib. The receptors were sampled from a human donor with alopecia areata.

This clone was seen many times. This chain connects TRBV5-1 to TRBJ1-2; D gene ambiguous. Germline CDR1 is SGHRS and CDR2 is YFSETQ. V was clipped by 4 bases and J by 8 bases, with 15 bases between them. The CDR3 loop spans 13 amino acids. The CDR3: CASSTDEPRGYTF. The CDR3 nucleotides are TGCGCCAGCAGCACTGACGAACCTCGGGGCTACACCTTC.

The sample holds a few counts of this clone. V gene TRBV27 combines with J gene TRBJ2-7, with D perhaps TRBD1 (6 bases). The ends were cut back, 4 bases at V and 1 base at J, with 11 bases in the middle. CDR1 and CDR2 from the germline V gene are MNHEY and SMNVEV (reference sequence). The CDR3 length is 14 residues. The CDR3 region is CASSSQGRSYEQYF. CDR3 DNA sequence: TGTGCCAGCAGTTCCCAGGGGCGGTCCTACGAGCAGTACTTC.

In this sample, this clone turned up a few times. The genes are TRBV7-2 and TRBJ2-6; weak D call: TRBD1 (6 bases). CDR3 length: 15 residues. The V end lost 5 bases, the J end lost 2 bases, and 10 bases lay between the germline ends. Germline V gene data show CDR1 as SGHTA and CDR2 as FQGNSA. For the CDR3, the DNA is TGTGCCAGCAGCCTCCAGGGGACTGGGGCCAACGTCCTGACTTTC. This encodes CASSLQGTGANVLTF.

V gene TRBV10-3 combines with J gene TRBJ2-1; 9 positions match TRBD1. The CDR3 loop spans 15 amino acids. V shed 3 bases and J 7 bases; nucleotides not matched to a gene: 7. Germline V gives CDR1 ENHRY, CDR2 SYGVKD. CDR3 amino acids: CAISEKDRGVNEQFF. The CDR3 DNA sequence: TGTGCCATCAGTGAAAAGGACAGGGGTGTGAATGAGCAGTTCTTC.

The chain recombines TRBV7-2 with TRBJ1-5; D remains unclear. The CDR3 sequence is 16 residues long. V shed 5 bases and J shed 4 bases, with 18 bases lying between them. Germline V gives CDR1 SGHTA, CDR2 FQGNSA. This chain's CDR3 is CASSPRRGDMNQPQHF. CDR3 nucleotides: TGTGCCAGCAGCCCCCGGCGGGGAGATATGAATCAGCCCCAGCATTTT. The complete variable domain, with remaining parts taken from reference TRBV7-2 and TRBJ1-5, reads GAGVSQSPSNKVTEKGKDVELRCDPISGHTALYWYRQSLGQGLEFLIYFQGNSAPDKSGLPSDRFSAERTGGSVSTLTIQRTQQEDSAVYLCASSPRRGDMNQPQHFGDGTRLSIL.

The rearrangement joins TRBV29-1 to TRBJ1-2; D gene ambiguous. Germline-derived CDR1 and CDR2 are SQVTM and ANQGSEA. V was trimmed by 3 bases and J by 7 bases, leaving 12 bases between them. This CDR3 is built from 12 residues. CDR3 in amino acids: CSVDSQSTGYTF. The CDR3 nucleotides read TGCAGCGTTGACTCGCAGTCGACTGGCTACACCTTC.

Only a few counts were recorded for this clone. The gene calls are TRBV29-1 and TRBJ1-1, with 7 positions matching TRBD1. V was clipped by 5 bases and J by 1 base; unmatched bases: 4. Germline loops: CDR1 SQVTM, CDR2 ANQGSEA. The CDR3 is made up of 13 amino acids. The CDR3 loop is CSVMGQTNTEAFF. CDR3 coding DNA: TGCAGCGTTATGGGACAGACGAACACTGAAGCTTTCTTT.

This chain uses TRBV29-1 with TRBJ1-2, with a weak D call TRBD1 (5 bases). In germline, CDR1 is SQVTM, CDR2 ANQGSEA. V was cut by 2 bases and J by 8 bases, with 9 bases left in between. This CDR3 is 11 amino acids long. The CDR3 loop is CSVEPNRGYTF. CDR3 nucleotides: TGCAGCGTTGAACCTAACAGGGGCTACACCTTC.

This CDR3 is CASSVGTGDRQPQHF. The CDR3 nucleotides are TGTGCCAGCAGCGTAGGCACAGGGGATCGACAGCCCCAGCATTTT. The chain links TRBV9 to TRBJ1-5, with 7 bases identical to TRBD1. The V gene end was trimmed by 0 bases and the J gene end by 7 bases; junction bases not matched to a gene: 7. The CDR3 is 15 amino acids. From germline, CDR1 is SGDLS and CDR2 YYNGEE.

The chain is built from TRBV6-5 and TRBJ2-1; 7 bases are a match to TRBD2. The trim removed 6 bases at V and 5 bases at J, leaving 4 bases unmatched. The CDR3 spans 13 residues. Germline CDR1 and CDR2: MNHEY and SVGAGI. The CDR3 sequence: CASRRTRDNEQFF. CDR3 coding DNA: TGTGCCAGCAGACGGACTAGAGACAATGAGCAGTTCTTC.

The chain has TRBV11-2 and TRBJ2-5, with 7 bases fitting TRBD1. Germline assignment: CDR1 SGHAT and CDR2 FQNNGV. The CDR3 runs 13 residues. V dropped 5 bases and J dropped 2; count of bases not matched to a gene: 2. CDR3 coding DNA: TGTGCCAGCAGCACGGACAGGCAAGAGACCCAGTACTTC. This sequence encodes CASSTDRQETQYF.

This chain uses TRBV2 with TRBJ1-2; no clear D gene. CDR1 is SNHLY and CDR2 is FYNNEI in the germline V gene. The CDR3 covers 13 residues. The ends were cut back, 3 bases at V and 8 bases at J, with 13 bases in the middle. The CDR3 here is CASSEEALGGYTF. DNA of the CDR3: TGTGCCAGCAGTGAGGAAGCTCTCGGGGGCTACACCTTC.

The chain has TRBV9 and TRBJ1-2; D is unresolved. With 4 bases removed from V and 4 bases from J, the gap between germline ends came to 17 bases. CDR3 length: 15 residues. Germline-derived CDR1 and CDR2 are SGDLS and YYNGEE. The CDR3 region has the DNA TGTGCCAGCAGCCTCTCTTCCGGGCCAGGCTATGGCTACACCTTC. This translates into CASSLSSGPGYGYTF.

The genes are TRBV5-1 and TRBJ2-3; 8 bases map to TRBD2. The CDR3 has 13 amino acids. V gave up 0 bases and J gave up 14 bases; unmatched junction bases: 8. The germline V gene encodes CDR1 SGHRS and CDR2 YFSETQ. As DNA, the CDR3 is TGCGCCAGCAGCTTGGAGTCAGCGGGGGCCCGGTATTTT. Translation: CASSLESAGARYF.

This clone has more than one count but fewer than ten. V usage is TRBV30 and J usage is TRBJ2-6; D is unclear. Trimming took 3 bases from V and 0 from J, leaving 3 bases between them. The germline CDR1 and CDR2 sequences are GTSNPN and SVGIG (reference sequence). The CDR3 is 13 residues long. DNA for the CDR3: TGTGCCTGGAGAGTCTCTGGGGCCAACGTCCTGACTTTC. Encoded protein: CAWRVSGANVLTF.

This clone was seen more than once but under ten times. The chain combines TRBV5-1 with TRBJ1-2, with D maybe TRBD1 (5 bases). The CDR3 is made up of 14 amino acids. V lost 0 bases and J lost 6, with 12 bases in between. Per germline, CDR1 SGHRS and CDR2 YFSETQ. CDR3 DNA sequence: TGCGCCAGCAGCTTGGGAGGGGCTCGGGATGGCTACACCTTC. It translates to CASSLGGARDGYTF.

This chain links TRBV2 with TRBJ2-7; TRBD1 matches at 8 bases. Per germline, CDR1 SNHLY and CDR2 FYNNEI. After removal of 6 bases from V and 2 bases from J, the junction contained 9 bases not matched to a gene. The length of the CDR3 is 15 residues. CDR3 amino acids: CASSRTGGDTYEQYF. The CDR3 DNA reads TGTGCCAGCAGCAGAACAGGGGGAGATACCTACGAGCAGTACTTC.

This clone came up a few times. The chain couples TRBV4-3 to TRBJ2-5, with 8 nucleotides matching TRBD2. The V gene's germline CDR1 is LGHNA and CDR2 YSLEER. Unmatched junction bases numbered 11, after V lost 3 bases and J lost 5 bases. The CDR3 loop spans 16 amino acids. The CDR3 sequence: CASSHGGGSVRETQYF. In DNA, the CDR3 is TGCGCCAGCAGCCACGGCGGGGGGTCGGTTCGGGAGACCCAGTACTTC.